This T cell receptor beta chain is drawn from a study of CD8 T cells in ankylosing spondylitis. Overall study findings and caveats: It appeared that ankylosing spondylitis blood was characterized by a TCR beta motif of several highly homologous variants. Disease-linked clones reportedly showed significant enrichment in matched ankylosing spondylitis synovial fluid.

This clonotype occurred many times. No antigen is known for it. The germline gives CDR1 SEHNR, CDR2 FQNEAQ (reference sequence). The CDR3 totals 14 residues. Trimming removed 7 bases from V and 7 bases from J; junction bases left unmatched: 5. MiXCR was run by TCRdb on the 5' RACE reads, yielding one entry per CDR3 protein. The sample comprises hundreds of thousands of distinct CDR3 sequences, approximately 12% of which are singletons, and under 0.6% rests with the top ten. The chain is built from TRBV7-9 and TRBJ2-1; 12 bases match TRBD2. Input material: blood, either unsorted or a sorted T cell fraction (not recorded which). The receptor's source is a male donor with ankylosing spondylitis. The CDR3, as DNA: TGTGCCAGCATCCTAGCGGGAGGGAAAAATGAGCAGTTCTTC. Translated, it gives CASILAGGKNEQFF.